The 10 T cell receptor beta chains presented below share a single source sample, sequenced in a study of shared clonotypes between healthy human individuals. Measured with immunoSEQ multiplex PCR; TCRdb has only the in-frame clones, and not every one. The profile shows around 500,000 clones, around 80% of them singletons. Material: PBMCs. Source of these receptors: a woman in her forties in good health. Some clones in this sample may be carry-over from other donors' samples.

The chain employs TRBV18 and TRBJ2-2; D is perhaps TRBD2 (6 bases). Trimming removed 1 base at V and 6 bases at J, with 15 bases between. This CDR3 region has 16 residues. Per the germline V gene, CDR1 is KGHSH and CDR2 is LQKENI. The CDR3 reads CASSPLSTPGAGELFF. The CDR3 region has the DNA TGTGCCAGCTCACCACTATCGACCCCGGGGGCCGGGGAGCTGTTTTTT.

Concerning this clone: This may arise from a read error, as a much more abundant clone is one base away. This chain connects TRBV7-9 to TRBJ2-5; tentatively, D is TRBD2 (5 bases). CDR1 is SEHNR, CDR2 FQNEAQ, per germline (reference sequence). This CDR3 has 16 amino acids. The ends were cut back, 5 bases at V and 4 bases at J, with 20 bases in the middle. The CDR3 DNA is TGTGCCAGCAGCCCAATGGAGGCGCTCGGAGTAGAGACCCAGTACTTC. This sequence encodes CASSPMEALGVETQYF.

The CDR3 DNA reads as TGTGCCAGCAGGGACAGGGACGGCGAAAAACTGTTTTTT. Its translation is CASRDRDGEKLFF. This chain joins TRBV27 and TRBJ1-4, with 8 bases matching TRBD1. V lost 6 bases and J lost 8; bases outside the gene matches: 5. Per the germline V gene, CDR1 is MNHEY and CDR2 is SMNVEV (reference sequence). CDR3 length: 13 residues.

The V call is TRBV4-2, the J call TRBJ1-1; D gene uncertain. The germline V gene has CDR1 LGHNA and CDR2 YNFKEQ. Trimming took 1 base from V and 10 from J, leaving 13 bases between them. The CDR3 has 13 amino acids. The CDR3 bases are TGTGCCAGCAGCCAAGGGCTGAAGTTAGTAGCTTTCTTT. Its translation is CASSQGLKLVAFF.

The V gene is TRBV20-1, the J gene TRBJ2-5; D assignment may be TRBD1 or TRBD2 (5 bases each). The CDR3 runs 11 residues. From germline, CDR1 is DFQATT and CDR2 SNEGSKA (reference sequence). V lost 5 bases, J lost 13 bases, and 17 bases lay in between. CDR3 sequence (DNA): TGCAGTGCTCTATTGGGACCTGTTAGGTACTTC. Its translation is CSALLGPVRYF.

This clone was observed a handful of times. The chain joins TRBV5-1 to TRBJ2-1, with D possibly matching TRBD1 (5 bases). The CDR3 sequence is 13 residues long. Trimming took 6 bases from V and 6 from J, leaving 13 bases between them. Per the germline V gene, CDR1 is SGHRS and CDR2 is YFSETQ. This CDR3 reads CASKPGQGNEQFF. The CDR3 bases are TGCGCCAGCAAACCAGGCCAGGGCAATGAGCAGTTCTTC.

The chain uses TRBV10-3 and TRBJ1-4, with D maybe TRBD1 (6 bases). V lost 6 bases, J lost 8 bases, and 13 bases lay in between. Germline V gives CDR1 ENHRY, CDR2 SYGVKD. CDR3 length: 13 residues. In DNA, the CDR3 is TGTGCCATCAGGGACAGCGGGGCCGAAAAACTGTTTTTT. This sequence encodes CAIRDSGAEKLFF.

This clone occurred once. The chain recombines TRBV7-7 with TRBJ2-5, with 9 positions matching TRBD2. Per the germline V gene, CDR1 is SSHAT and CDR2 is FNYEAQ (reference sequence). V lost 1 base to trimming and J lost 5 bases; unmatched junction nucleotides: 5. The CDR3 is 15 residues long. In nucleotides, the CDR3 is TGTGCCAGCAGCTTAGGGGGGACTAGCTCGGAGACCCAGTACTTC. Amino acid sequence: CASSLGGTSSETQYF.

V usage is TRBV12-5 and J usage is TRBJ2-3, with TRBD2 identical over 9 bases. V lost 3 bases to trimming and J lost 5 bases; unmatched junction nucleotides: 9. The germline CDR1 and CDR2 sequences are LGHNT and FRNRAP. The CDR3 has 16 amino acids. The CDR3 loop reads CASGLGLAGRGDTQYF. CDR3 nucleotides: TGTGCTAGTGGTTTAGGCCTAGCGGGAAGGGGAGATACGCAGTATTTT. Full variable domain (remainder filled in from reference TRBV12-5 and TRBJ2-3): DARVTQTPRHKVTEMGQEVTMRCQPILGHNTVFWYRQTMMQGLELLAYFRNRAPLDDSGMPKDRFSAEMPDATLATLKIQPSEPRDSAVYFCASGLGLAGRGDTQYFGPGTRLTVL.

The V gene is TRBV7-2, the J gene TRBJ2-1; no firm D call. V gave up 0 bases and J gave up 4 bases, with 4 bases separating them. Germline V gene data show CDR1 as SGHTA and CDR2 as FQGNSA. This CDR3 contains 13 residues. This CDR3 is CASSLAMYNEQFF. The CDR3 DNA sequence: TGTGCCAGCAGCTTAGCAATGTACAATGAGCAGTTCTTC.